The T cell receptor beta chain described here comes from a study of early stage breast cancer tumors. The repertoire was sequenced with immunoSEQ multiplex PCR; TCRdb's copy has only in-frame clones and lacks some. The table lists 40,000 to 60,000 clones, roughly 78% of them singletons, with 3% to 3.5% in the top ten. Source material: blood. The receptor was derived from a person in their 40s with breast cancer.

As DNA, the CDR3 is TGTGCCAGCAGCTTATATCTTAGCGGGAGCTACGAGCAGTACTTC. This encodes CASSLYLSGSYEQYF. The genes are TRBV7-8 and TRBJ2-7; TRBD2 aligns across 9 bases. This CDR3 spans 15 amino acids. J lost 3 bases, V lost 2 bases, and 5 bases had no gene match. CDR1 is SGHVS and CDR2 is FQNEAQ in the germline V gene. Full variable domain (rest looked up from reference TRBV7-8 and TRBJ2-7): GAGVSQSPRYKVAKRGQDVALRCDPISGHVSLFWYQQALGQGPEFLTYFQNEAQLDKSGLPSDRFFAERPEGSVSTLKIQRTQQEDSAVYLCASSLYLSGSYEQYFGPGTRLTVT.